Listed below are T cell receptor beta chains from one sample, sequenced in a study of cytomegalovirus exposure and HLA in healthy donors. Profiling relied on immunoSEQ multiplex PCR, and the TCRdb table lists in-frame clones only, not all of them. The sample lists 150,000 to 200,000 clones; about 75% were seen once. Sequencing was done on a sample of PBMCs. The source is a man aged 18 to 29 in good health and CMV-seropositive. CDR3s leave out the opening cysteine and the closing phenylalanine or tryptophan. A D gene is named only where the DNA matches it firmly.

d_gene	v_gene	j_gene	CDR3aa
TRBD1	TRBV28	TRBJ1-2	ANRGPPGYGYT
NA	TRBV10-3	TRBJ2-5	ASGGRQETQY
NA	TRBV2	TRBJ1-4	ASSLYSGTNEKLF
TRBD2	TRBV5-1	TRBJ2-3	ASSLETSGRASTDTQY
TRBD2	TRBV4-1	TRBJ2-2	ASFAGAGELF
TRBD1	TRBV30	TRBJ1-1	AWTRGTGAMNTEAF
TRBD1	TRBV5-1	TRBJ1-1	ASSDRDSFTEAF
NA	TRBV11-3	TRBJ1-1	ASSLKGMNTEAF
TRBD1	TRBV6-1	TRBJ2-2	ASSDRVQSGELF
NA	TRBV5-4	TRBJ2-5	ASSLDQGPQETQY
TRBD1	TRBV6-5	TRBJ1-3	ASRRQGGSGNTIY
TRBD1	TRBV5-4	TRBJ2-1	ASRIGQEPAGQF
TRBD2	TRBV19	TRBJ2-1	ASSNTGGTERDEQF
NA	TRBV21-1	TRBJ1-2	ASSPLGYT
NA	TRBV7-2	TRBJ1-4	ASSLAGHSEKLF
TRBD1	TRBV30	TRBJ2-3	ARTGGSTDTQY
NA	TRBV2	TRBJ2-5	AYGWRKETQY
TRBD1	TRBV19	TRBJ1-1	ASSKAGGITEAF
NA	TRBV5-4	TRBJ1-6	ASSLKTVDSPLH
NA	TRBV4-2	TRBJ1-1	ASSLSVRKKAF
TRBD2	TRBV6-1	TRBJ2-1	ASRELAGGPDEQF
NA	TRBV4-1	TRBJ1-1	ASSPRPAREAF
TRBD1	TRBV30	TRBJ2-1	AWSGQGARNEQF
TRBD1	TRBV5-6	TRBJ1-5	ASSRTGGQPQH
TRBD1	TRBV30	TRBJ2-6	AWSRTGGLSGANVLT
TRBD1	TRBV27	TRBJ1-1	ASSLSVTGGGSGTEAF